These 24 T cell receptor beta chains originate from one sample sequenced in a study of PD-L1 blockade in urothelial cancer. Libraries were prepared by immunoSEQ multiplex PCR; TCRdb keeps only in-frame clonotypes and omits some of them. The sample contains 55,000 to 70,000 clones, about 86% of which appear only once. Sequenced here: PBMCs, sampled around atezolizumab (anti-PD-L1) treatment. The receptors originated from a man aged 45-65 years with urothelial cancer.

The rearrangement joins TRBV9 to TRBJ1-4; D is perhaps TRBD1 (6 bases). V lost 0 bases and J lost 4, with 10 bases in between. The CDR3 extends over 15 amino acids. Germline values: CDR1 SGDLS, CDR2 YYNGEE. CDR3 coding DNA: TGTGCCAGCAGCGTAGGGGGGCGACTTAATGAAAAACTGTTTTTT. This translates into CASSVGGRLNEKLFF.

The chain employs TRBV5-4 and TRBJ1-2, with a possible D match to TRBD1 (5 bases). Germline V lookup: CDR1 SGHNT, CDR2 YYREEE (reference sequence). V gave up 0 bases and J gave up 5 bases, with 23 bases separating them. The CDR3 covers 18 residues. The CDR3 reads CASSLGVDTTKYPYGYTF. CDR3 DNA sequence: TGTGCCAGCAGCTTGGGGGTGGACACTACCAAATATCCGTATGGCTACACCTTC.

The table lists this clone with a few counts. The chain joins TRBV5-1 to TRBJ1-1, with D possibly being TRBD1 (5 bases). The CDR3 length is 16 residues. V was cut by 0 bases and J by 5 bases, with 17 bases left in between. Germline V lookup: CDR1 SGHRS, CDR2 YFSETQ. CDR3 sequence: CASSLDSRVGGTEAFF. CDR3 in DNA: TGCGCCAGCAGCTTGGATTCACGGGTCGGGGGAACTGAAGCTTTCTTT.

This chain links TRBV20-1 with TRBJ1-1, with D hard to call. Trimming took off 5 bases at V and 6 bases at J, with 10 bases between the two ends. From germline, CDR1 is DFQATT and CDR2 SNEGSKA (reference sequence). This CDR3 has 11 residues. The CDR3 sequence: CSAGLGSEAFF. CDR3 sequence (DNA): TGCAGTGCTGGACTCGGGTCTGAAGCTTTCTTT.

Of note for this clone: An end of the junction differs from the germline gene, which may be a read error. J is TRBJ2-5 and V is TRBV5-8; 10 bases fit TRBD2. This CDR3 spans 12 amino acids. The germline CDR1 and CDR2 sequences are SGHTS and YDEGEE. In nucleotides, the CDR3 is TGCGGAACTAGCGGGATCGCAGAGACCCAGTACTTC. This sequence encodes CGTSGIAETQYF.

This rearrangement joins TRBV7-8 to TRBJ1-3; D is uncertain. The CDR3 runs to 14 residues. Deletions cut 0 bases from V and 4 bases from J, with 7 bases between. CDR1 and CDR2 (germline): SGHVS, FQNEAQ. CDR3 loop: CASSLALKGNTIYF. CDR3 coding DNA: TGTGCCAGCAGCTTAGCGCTAAAAGGAAACACCATATATTTT.

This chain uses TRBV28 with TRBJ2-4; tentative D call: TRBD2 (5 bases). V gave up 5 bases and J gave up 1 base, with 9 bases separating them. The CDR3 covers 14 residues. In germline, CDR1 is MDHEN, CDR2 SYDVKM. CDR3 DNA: TGTGCCAGCAGTCCCGGCGGGGCCAAAAACATTCAGTACTTC. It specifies CASSPGGAKNIQYF.

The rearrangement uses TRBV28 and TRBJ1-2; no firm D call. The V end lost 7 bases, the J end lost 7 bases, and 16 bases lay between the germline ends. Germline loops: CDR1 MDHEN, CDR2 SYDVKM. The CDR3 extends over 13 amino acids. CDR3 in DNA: TGTGCCAGCAACTCCGGTTACCTTACTGGCTACACCTTC. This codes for CASNSGYLTGYTF.

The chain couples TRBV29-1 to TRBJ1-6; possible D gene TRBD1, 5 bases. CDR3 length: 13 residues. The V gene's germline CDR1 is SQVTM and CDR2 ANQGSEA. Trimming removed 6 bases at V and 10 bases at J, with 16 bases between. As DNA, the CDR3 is TGCAGCGTCCTAGTAGGGGTTGGGTCACCCCTCCACTTT. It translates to CSVLVGVGSPLHF.

CDR3 DNA sequence: TGTGCCAGCTCACCACCGCGAGGACAGGCGGCTACCTACGAGCAGTACTTC. Translated: CASSPPRGQAATYEQYF. The V call is TRBV18, the J call TRBJ2-7, with TRBD1 identical over 7 bases. The CDR3 sequence is 17 residues long. V gave up 0 bases and J gave up 2 bases; unmatched junction bases: 10. Germline V lookup: CDR1 KGHSH, CDR2 LQKENI.

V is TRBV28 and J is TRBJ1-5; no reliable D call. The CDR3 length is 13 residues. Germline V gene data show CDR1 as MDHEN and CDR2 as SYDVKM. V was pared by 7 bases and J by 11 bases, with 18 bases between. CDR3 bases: TGTGCCAGCACCCCGACACGGCCCGGGGCCCAGCATTTT. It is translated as CASTPTRPGAQHF. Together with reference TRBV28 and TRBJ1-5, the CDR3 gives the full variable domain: DVKVTQSSRYLVKRTGEKVFLECVQDMDHENMFWYRQDPGLGLRLIYFSYDVKMKEKGDIPEGYSVSREKKERFSLILESASTNQTSMYLCASTPTRPGAQHFGDGTRLSIL.

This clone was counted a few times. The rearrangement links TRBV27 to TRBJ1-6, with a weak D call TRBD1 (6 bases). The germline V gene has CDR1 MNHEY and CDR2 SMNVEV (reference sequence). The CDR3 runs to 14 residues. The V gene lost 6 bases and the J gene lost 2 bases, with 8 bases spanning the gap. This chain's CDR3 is CASSQGTYNSPLHF. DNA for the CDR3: TGTGCCAGCAGCCAGGGGACCTATAATTCACCCCTCCACTTT.

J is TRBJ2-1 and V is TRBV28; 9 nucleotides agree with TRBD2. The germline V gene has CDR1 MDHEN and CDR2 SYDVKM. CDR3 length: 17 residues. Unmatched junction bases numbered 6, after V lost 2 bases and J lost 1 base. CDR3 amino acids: CASSLVGLAGSYNEQFF. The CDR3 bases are TGTGCCAGCAGTTTAGTAGGGCTAGCGGGATCCTACAATGAGCAGTTCTTC.

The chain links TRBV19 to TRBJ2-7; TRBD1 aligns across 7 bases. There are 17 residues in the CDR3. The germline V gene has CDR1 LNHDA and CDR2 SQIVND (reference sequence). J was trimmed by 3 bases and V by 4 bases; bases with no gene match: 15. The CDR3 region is CASSTYLRAGGFYEQYF. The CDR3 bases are TGTGCCAGTAGTACTTATCTACGCGCAGGGGGATTCTACGAGCAGTACTTC.

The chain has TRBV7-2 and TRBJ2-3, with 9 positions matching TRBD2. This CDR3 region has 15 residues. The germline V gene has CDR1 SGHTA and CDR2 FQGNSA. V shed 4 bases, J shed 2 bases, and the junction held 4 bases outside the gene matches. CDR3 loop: CASSSTSGFTDTQYF. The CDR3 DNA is TGTGCCAGCAGCTCGACTAGCGGTTTCACAGATACGCAGTATTTT.

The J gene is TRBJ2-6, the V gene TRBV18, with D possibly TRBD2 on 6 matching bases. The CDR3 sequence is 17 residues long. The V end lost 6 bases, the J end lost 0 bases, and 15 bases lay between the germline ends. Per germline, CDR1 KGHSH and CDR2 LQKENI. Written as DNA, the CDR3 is TGTGCCAGCTCCCTCGTAGCGGCCTCCTCTGGGGCCAACGTCCTGACTTTC. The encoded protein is CASSLVAASSGANVLTF.

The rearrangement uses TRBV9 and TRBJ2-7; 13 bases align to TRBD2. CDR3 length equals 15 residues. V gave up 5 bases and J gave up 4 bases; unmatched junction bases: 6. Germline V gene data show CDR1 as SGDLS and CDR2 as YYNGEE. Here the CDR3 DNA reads TGTGCCAGCAGTGACGGACTAGCGGGAGTGTACGAGCAGTACTTC. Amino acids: CASSDGLAGVYEQYF.

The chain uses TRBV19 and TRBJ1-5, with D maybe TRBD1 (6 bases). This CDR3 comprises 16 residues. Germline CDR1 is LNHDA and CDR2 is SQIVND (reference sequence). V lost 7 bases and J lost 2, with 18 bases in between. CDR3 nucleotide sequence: TGTGCCAGTACCTTCCACCTTAGACAGGGCAATCAGCCCCAGCATTTT. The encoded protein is CASTFHLRQGNQPQHF.

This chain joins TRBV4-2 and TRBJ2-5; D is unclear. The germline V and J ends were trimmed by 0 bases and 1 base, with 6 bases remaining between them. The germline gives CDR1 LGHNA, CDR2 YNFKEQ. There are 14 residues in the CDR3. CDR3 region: CASSQEYSQETQYF. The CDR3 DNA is TGTGCCAGCAGCCAAGAATACAGCCAAGAGACCCAGTACTTC.

The chain's CDR3 is CASSSINRALNYGYTF. The CDR3 coding sequence is TGTGCCAGCAGCTCGATTAACAGGGCCCTTAACTATGGCTACACCTTC. The V gene is TRBV5-6, the J gene TRBJ1-2, with a weak D call TRBD1 (6 bases). The CDR3 spans 16 residues. The germline V gene has CDR1 SGHDT and CDR2 YYEEEE. The V and J ends lost 3 bases and 1 base respectively, with 16 bases between them.

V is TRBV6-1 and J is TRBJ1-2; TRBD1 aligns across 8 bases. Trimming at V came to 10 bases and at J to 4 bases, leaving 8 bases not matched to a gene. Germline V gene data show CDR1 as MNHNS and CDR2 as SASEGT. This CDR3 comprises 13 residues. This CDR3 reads CATHRTGSYGYTF. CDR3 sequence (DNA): TGTGCCACCCACCGGACAGGGAGCTATGGCTACACCTTC.

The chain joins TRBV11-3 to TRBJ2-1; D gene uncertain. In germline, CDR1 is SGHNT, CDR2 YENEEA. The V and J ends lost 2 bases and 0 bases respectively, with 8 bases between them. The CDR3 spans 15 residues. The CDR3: CASSLRGTSYNEQFF. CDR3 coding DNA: TGTGCCAGCAGCTTACGCGGCACCTCCTACAATGAGCAGTTCTTC.

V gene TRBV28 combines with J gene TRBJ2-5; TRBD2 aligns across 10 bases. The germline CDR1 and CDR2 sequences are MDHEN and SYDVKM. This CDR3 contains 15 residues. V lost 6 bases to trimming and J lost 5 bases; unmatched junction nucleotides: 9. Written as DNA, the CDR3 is TGTGCCAGCAGCCTCCTAGCGGGAGCACGGGAGACCCAGTACTTC. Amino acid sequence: CASSLLAGARETQYF.

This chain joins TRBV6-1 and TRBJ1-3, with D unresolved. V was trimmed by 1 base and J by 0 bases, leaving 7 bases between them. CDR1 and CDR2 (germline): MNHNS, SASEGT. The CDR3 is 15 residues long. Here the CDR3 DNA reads TGTGCCAGCAGTGAAGTCCCCTCCTCTGGAAACACCATATATTTT. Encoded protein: CASSEVPSSGNTIYF.